This T cell receptor (beta chain) was profiled in a study of blood T cell repertoires in COVID-19. Study background: The analysed material was cDNA or gDNA that came from T cells, B-cell-depleted T cells, or PBMCs.

Trimming removed 7 bases at V and 2 bases at J, with 10 bases between. CDR1 and CDR2 (germline): MGHDK, SYGVNS. The CDR3 loop spans 13 amino acids. Profiled with immunoSEQ multiplex PCR; TCRdb holds only in-frame clones, not every one. The table records 20,000 to 25,000 clones, about 90% of them present only once. This TCR derives from a human donor in a cohort sampled during active COVID-19. V gene TRBV25-1 combines with J gene TRBJ2-3; D may be TRBD2 (6 bases). The sequencing sample was made of peripheral blood. The DNA of the CDR3 is TGTGCCAGCAAGGGCGGGGCCACAGATACGCAGTATTTT. This codes for CASKGGATDTQYF.